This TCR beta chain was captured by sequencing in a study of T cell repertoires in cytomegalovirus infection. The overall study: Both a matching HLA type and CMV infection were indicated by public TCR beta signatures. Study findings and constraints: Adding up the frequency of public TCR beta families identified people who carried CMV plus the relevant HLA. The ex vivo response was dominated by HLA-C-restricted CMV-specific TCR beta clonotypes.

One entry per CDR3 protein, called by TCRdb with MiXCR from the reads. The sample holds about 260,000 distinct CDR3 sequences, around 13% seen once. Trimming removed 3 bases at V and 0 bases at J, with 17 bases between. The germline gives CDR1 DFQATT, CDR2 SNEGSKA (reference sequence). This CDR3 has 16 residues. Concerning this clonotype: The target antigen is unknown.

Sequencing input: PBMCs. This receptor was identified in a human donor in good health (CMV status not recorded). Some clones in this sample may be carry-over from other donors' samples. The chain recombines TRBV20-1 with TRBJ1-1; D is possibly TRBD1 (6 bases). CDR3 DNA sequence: TGCAGTGCTAGTGGTTCGAGAGGACAGATGAACACTGAAGCTTTCTTT. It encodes CSASGSRGQMNTEAFF.